A single sample is the source of the 32 T cell receptor beta chains below, sequenced in a study of blood T cell repertoires in COVID-19. Assay: immunoSEQ multiplex PCR; the TCRdb copy retains only in-frame clones and omits some. The repertoire holds approximately 400,000 clones, with approximately 88% as singletons. The specimen was peripheral blood. The receptors stem from a woman between 50 and 59 years old with COVID-19, enrolled during active disease.

This clone has just a few counts. V is TRBV28 and J is TRBJ1-4; a possible D gene is TRBD1 (6 bases). Germline CDR1 reads MDHEN; CDR2 reads SYDVKM. The CDR3 contains 13 residues. V was clipped by 1 base and J by 14 bases, with 14 bases between them. CDR3 bases: TGTGCCAGCAGTTTATCCGGACAGAACTCCCTGTTTTTT. Protein product: CASSLSGQNSLFF. Full variable domain (remainder filled in from reference TRBV28 and TRBJ1-4): DVKVTQSSRYLVKRTGEKVFLECVQDMDHENMFWYRQDPGLGLRLIYFSYDVKMKEKGDIPEGYSVSREKKERFSLILESASTNQTSMYLCASSLSGQNSLFFGSGTQLSVL.

This chain uses TRBV2 with TRBJ2-3; 7 bases fit TRBD1. Germline assignment: CDR1 SNHLY and CDR2 FYNNEI. J was trimmed by 9 bases and V by 4 bases; bases with no gene match: 10. The CDR3 length is 14 residues. The CDR3 loop reads CASSVRDRRGTQYF. The DNA for the CDR3 is TGTGCCAGCAGTGTCCGGGACAGACGAGGGACGCAGTATTTT.

The chain carries TRBV7-9 and TRBJ1-6; possible D gene TRBD1, 6 bases. The V end lost 4 bases, the J end lost 8 bases, and 9 bases lay between the germline ends. The CDR3 covers 13 residues. Germline V CDR1 and CDR2: SEHNR, FQNEAQ (reference sequence). The CDR3 reads CASSSGADSPLHF. In nucleotides, the CDR3 is TGTGCCAGCAGCTCAGGGGCTGATTCACCCCTCCACTTT.

The chain employs TRBV5-1 and TRBJ2-3; weak D call: TRBD2 (5 bases). The germline V gene encodes CDR1 SGHRS and CDR2 YFSETQ. The CDR3 sequence is 17 residues long. V lost 1 base, J lost 3 bases, and 18 bases lay in between. The CDR3 spells CASSLFYPAEVTDTQYF. The CDR3 DNA sequence: TGCGCCAGCAGCTTGTTCTATCCAGCGGAGGTGACAGATACGCAGTATTTT.

J is TRBJ2-4 and V is TRBV5-4; perhaps TRBD1 as D (6 bases). V lost 5 bases and J lost 1, with 16 bases in between. Looked up from germline, CDR1 is SGHNT and CDR2 is YYREEE (reference sequence). The CDR3 has 16 residues. The chain's CDR3 is CASSREGGDAKNIQYF. CDR3 bases: TGTGCCAGCAGTCGTGAAGGGGGAGATGCCAAAAACATTCAGTACTTC.

Written as DNA, the CDR3 is TGCAGCTTACCGACGGAGGATGGCTACACCTTC. Its protein product is CSLPTEDGYTF. The chain couples TRBV29-1 to TRBJ1-2; the D is unclear. CDR3 length: 11 amino acids. Germline V gives CDR1 SQVTM, CDR2 ANQGSEA. V shed 8 bases and J shed 6 bases, with 13 bases lying between them.

V and J are TRBV24-1 and TRBJ2-5, with 8 bases aligning to TRBD1. There are 17 residues in the CDR3. The germline V gene has CDR1 KGHDR and CDR2 SFDVKD. Trimming removed 0 bases from V and 4 bases from J; junction bases left unmatched: 9. As DNA, the CDR3 is TGTGCCACCAGTGATTTGCGGGACAGGCAGGGTGGAGAGACCCAGTACTTC. Protein sequence: CATSDLRDRQGGETQYF.

The chain recombines TRBV12-3 or TRBV12-4 with TRBJ2-5; perhaps TRBD1 as D (5 bases). The CDR3 contains 12 residues. The V end lost 6 bases, the J end lost 5 bases, and 10 bases lay between the germline ends. As DNA, the CDR3 is TGTGCCAGCAGCAACTCAGGGGAGACCCAGTACTTC. Residues: CASSNSGETQYF.

The gene calls are TRBV7-2 and TRBJ1-2, with D unclear. The length of the CDR3 is 13 residues. The ends were cut back, 1 base at V and 8 bases at J, with 11 bases in the middle. Germline CDR1 is SGHTA and CDR2 is FQGNSA. CDR3 in amino acids: CASSLVLERGYTF. The CDR3 DNA follows: TGTGCCAGCAGCTTAGTATTAGAGAGGGGCTACACCTTC. The variable domain in full, with the rest retrieved from reference TRBV7-2 and TRBJ1-2, is GAGVSQSPSNKVTEKGKDVELRCDPISGHTALYWYRQSLGQGLEFLIYFQGNSAPDKSGLPSDRFSAERTGGSVSTLTIQRTQQEDSAVYLCASSLVLERGYTFGSGTRLTVV.

The V gene is TRBV12-3 or TRBV12-4, the J gene TRBJ1-2; D unclear. The CDR3 has 13 amino acids. Trimming pared 2 bases from V and 6 bases from J, leaving 10 bases between. The CDR3 DNA follows: TGTGCCAGCAGTTTACGGGAATTTAATGGCTACACCTTC. Protein product: CASSLREFNGYTF.

V usage is TRBV27 and J usage is TRBJ2-3, with 7 bases matching TRBD2. With 5 bases clipped from V and 6 bases from J, the junction kept 11 bases outside the gene matches. The CDR3 totals 15 residues. Germline CDR1 reads MNHEY; CDR2 reads SMNVEV (reference sequence). The CDR3 bases are TGTGCCAGCAGTCTACCGGGACTATATATGGATACGCAGTATTTT. It codes for CASSLPGLYMDTQYF.

This chain connects TRBV5-1 to TRBJ1-3, with TRBD1 matching over 10 bases. The V and J ends lost 4 bases and 0 bases, in that order; junction bases with no gene match: 4. Looked up from germline, CDR1 is SGHRS and CDR2 is YFSETQ. This CDR3 is 16 amino acids long. In DNA, the CDR3 is TGCGCCAGCAGCCTACGGACAGGGGGCTCTGGAAACACCATATATTTT. This translates into CASSLRTGGSGNTIYF.

This chain uses TRBV9 with TRBJ2-1, with TRBD2 matching over 10 bases. Trimming at V came to 0 bases and at J to 2 bases, leaving 8 bases not matched to a gene. CDR3 length: 18 residues. CDR1 SGDLS and CDR2 YYNGEE come from the germline V gene. The CDR3 reads CASSVATERGGPYNEQFF. CDR3 nucleotide sequence: TGTGCCAGCAGCGTAGCTACGGAGCGGGGGGGACCCTACAATGAGCAGTTCTTC.

The CDR3 DNA sequence: TGCGCCAGCAGCCCGGGACAGATAACTAATGAAAAACTGTTTTTT. Its protein is CASSPGQITNEKLFF. The genes are TRBV5-1 and TRBJ1-4; the match to TRBD1 covers 7 bases. Germline V CDR1 and CDR2: SGHRS, YFSETQ. J lost 1 base, V lost 4 bases, and 4 bases had no gene match. The CDR3 spans 15 residues.

The chain couples TRBV7-8 to TRBJ2-7; a possible D gene is TRBD1 (6 bases). V shed 5 bases and J shed 6 bases, with 20 bases lying between them. The CDR3 runs to 15 residues. Germline CDR1 is SGHVS and CDR2 is FQNEAQ. The CDR3 is CASSPTQGPGSEQYF. In DNA, the CDR3 is TGTGCCAGCAGCCCCACGCAGGGGCCCGGGTCCGAGCAGTACTTC. Filled out from reference TRBV7-8 and TRBJ2-7, the complete variable domain reads GAGVSQSPRYKVAKRGQDVALRCDPISGHVSLFWYQQALGQGPEFLTYFQNEAQLDKSGLPSDRFFAERPEGSVSTLKIQRTQQEDSAVYLCASSPTQGPGSEQYFGPGTRLTVT.

V is TRBV19 and J is TRBJ2-3; TRBD1 agrees at 7 bases. Trimming at V came to 6 bases and at J to 0 bases, leaving 6 bases not matched to a gene. The CDR3 contains 15 residues. The V gene's germline CDR1 is LNHDA and CDR2 SQIVND (reference sequence). The CDR3 DNA is TGTGCCAGTAGAAATAGGGGACAGAGCACAGATACGCAGTATTTT. Protein sequence: CASRNRGQSTDTQYF.

This clone was found a few times. The rearrangement links TRBV5-4 to TRBJ2-3; TRBD1 aligns across 7 bases. Germline V lookup: CDR1 SGHNT, CDR2 YYREEE (reference sequence). J lost 0 bases, V lost 3 bases, and 7 bases had no gene match. The CDR3 totals 16 residues. This CDR3 is CASSSAGTASTDTQYF. CDR3 in DNA: TGTGCCAGCAGCTCCGCCGGGACAGCTAGCACAGATACGCAGTATTTT.

As for this clone: The sample contains more than one DNA sequence encoding this CDR3. The chain carries TRBV30 and TRBJ1-2; D unresolved. The CDR3 length is 12 residues. V was shortened by 0 bases and J by 4 bases, with 6 bases between the two germline ends. Germline loops: CDR1 GTSNPN, CDR2 SVGIG (reference sequence). The CDR3 loop is CAWSVGGYGYTF. DNA of the CDR3: TGTGCCTGGAGTGTGGGAGGCTATGGCTACACCTTC.

This chain joins TRBV2 and TRBJ2-7, with D unresolved. Trimming cost V 1 base and J 3 bases, with 4 bases left between them. This CDR3 spans 12 amino acids. Germline V CDR1 and CDR2: SNHLY, FYNNEI. CDR3 amino acids: CASSEVGYEQYF. For the CDR3, the DNA is TGTGCCAGCAGTGAAGTCGGCTACGAGCAGTACTTC.

The V gene is TRBV9, the J gene TRBJ2-2; TRBD2 aligns across 11 bases. The CDR3 is made up of 17 amino acids. Germline CDR1 reads SGDLS; CDR2 reads YYNGEE. Trimming cost V 0 bases and J 4 bases; bases outside gene matches: 5. CDR3: CASSVVSGGASTGELFF. The CDR3 region has the DNA TGTGCCAGCAGCGTAGTTAGCGGGGGGGCTAGCACCGGGGAGCTGTTTTTT.

The rearrangement uses TRBV6-5 and TRBJ1-1, with TRBD1 identical over 7 bases. This CDR3 has 12 residues. V trimming: 10 bases; J trimming: 7 bases; junction bases outside the gene matches: 9. Germline CDR1 reads MNHEY; CDR2 reads SVGAGI. The CDR3 DNA sequence: TGTGCCACCGGGAGAGGGGGCGGTGAAGCTTTCTTT. Translated, it gives CATGRGGGEAFF.

This chain links TRBV30 with TRBJ1-1, with D possibly TRBD1 on 6 matching bases. The V gene lost 1 base and the J gene lost 3 bases, with 12 bases spanning the gap. The CDR3 runs 14 residues. CDR1 and CDR2 from the germline V gene are GTSNPN and SVGIG (reference sequence). Here the CDR3 reads CAWSAGAGDTEAFF. CDR3 DNA: TGTGCCTGGAGTGCCGGGGCAGGGGACACTGAAGCTTTCTTT.

This chain connects TRBV19 to TRBJ2-1, with a weak D call TRBD2 (7 bases). This CDR3 spans 13 amino acids. Germline CDR1 is LNHDA and CDR2 is SQIVND (reference sequence). V was shortened by 3 bases and J by 8 bases, with 11 bases between the two germline ends. The CDR3 here is CASSIRGADEQFF. The CDR3 region has the DNA TGTGCCAGTAGTATTCGGGGGGCGGATGAGCAGTTCTTC.

The chain links TRBV28 to TRBJ1-5; the D gene is possibly TRBD1 (5 bases). Germline assignment: CDR1 MDHEN and CDR2 SYDVKM. The CDR3 has 14 amino acids. The V end lost 1 base, the J end lost 7 bases, and 11 bases lay between the germline ends. CDR3 sequence reads: CASSLSLGGQPQHF. As DNA, the CDR3 is TGTGCCAGCAGTTTATCGCTGGGGGGACAGCCCCAGCATTTT.

In DNA form, the CDR3 reads TGTGCCAGCAGTGAAGCGATAGGGCTAGCGGGGCAAGAGACCCAGTACTTC. It translates to CASSEAIGLAGQETQYF. The chain couples TRBV6-1 to TRBJ2-5; 9 bases are a match to TRBD2. This CDR3 has 17 amino acids. V lost 0 bases, J lost 2 bases, and 7 bases stayed unmatched. Germline lookup yields CDR1 MNHNS and CDR2 SASEGT.

The chain joins TRBV21-1 to TRBJ1-4; TRBD1 is the table's D call, not checked against the DNA. TRBV21-1 is a pseudogene locus. There are 18 residues in the CDR3. CDR3 loop: CASSKGGQGVITNEKLFF. Here the CDR3 DNA reads TGTGCCAGCAGCAAAGGGGGACAGGGGGTGATAACTAATGAAAAACTGTTTTTT.

The chain couples TRBV29-1 to TRBJ1-5; 12 nucleotides agree with TRBD1. The CDR3 is 15 amino acids. The J segment lost 7 bases and the V segment lost 5 bases, leaving 9 bases of the junction unmatched. Germline loops: CDR1 SQVTM, CDR2 ANQGSEA. The CDR3 DNA follows: TGCAGCGTTAAAAACGGGACAGGGGGCTTGCAGCCCCAGCATTTT. This codes for CSVKNGTGGLQPQHF.

The genes are TRBV27 and TRBJ2-3; D possibly corresponds to TRBD2 (6 bases). Looked up from germline, CDR1 is MNHEY and CDR2 is SMNVEV (reference sequence). The germline V and J ends were trimmed by 2 bases and 10 bases, with 16 bases remaining between them. The CDR3 is 14 residues long. CDR3 nucleotides: TGTGCCAGCAGTTTAAAGGGTCTTCCGGGAGCGCAGTATTTT. It yields the protein CASSLKGLPGAQYF.

The genes are TRBV30 and TRBJ2-3, with 7 bases that match TRBD1. J gave up 2 bases and V 5 bases, and 10 bases lay outside the gene matches. The CDR3 has 15 amino acids. Germline V gene data show CDR1 as GTSNPN and CDR2 as SVGIG (reference sequence). The CDR3 here is CAWGRRDSLTDTQYF. The CDR3, as DNA: TGTGCCTGGGGCCGCCGGGACAGCCTCACAGATACGCAGTATTTT.

Details on this clone: Distinct nucleotide sequences in the sample also encode this CDR3. This sequence joins TRBV5-6 and TRBJ1-1; TRBD1 is a possible D gene (6 bases). Germline CDR1 and CDR2: SGHDT and YYEEEE. Trimming took off 0 bases at V and 4 bases at J, with 10 bases between the two ends. The CDR3 spans 14 residues. In nucleotides, the CDR3 is TGTGCCAGCAGCTTGGGCACAGGGAGCACTGAAGCTTTCTTT. This encodes CASSLGTGSTEAFF.

The chain is built from TRBV5-6 and TRBJ1-2; D may be TRBD1 (5 bases). The CDR3 runs 16 residues. Germline V gives CDR1 SGHDT, CDR2 YYEEEE. V shed 0 bases and J shed 1 base, with 13 bases lying between them. CDR3 in DNA: TGTGCCAGCAGCTTGGGCTATAGGGGATTTAACTATGGCTACACCTTC. This translates into CASSLGYRGFNYGYTF.

The rearrangement links TRBV18 to TRBJ1-2, with D uncertain. Germline V CDR1 and CDR2: KGHSH, LQKENI. The CDR3 length is 13 residues. Trimming pared 2 bases from V and 6 bases from J, leaving 10 bases between. The CDR3 sequence is CASSPEGVDGYTF. The CDR3 DNA reads TGTGCCAGCTCACCAGAGGGTGTCGATGGCTACACCTTC.